The T cell receptor (beta chain) described here comes from a study of beta chain features in type 1 diabetes. On this clone itself: Its antigen is currently unknown.

General study results and limits: When Type 1 diabetes patients were examined, their TCRB CDR3s proved moderately but significantly shorter in all four CD4+ subsets. For type 1 diabetes patients, VDJ junctions showed fewer insertions and more deletions.

The germline V gene has CDR1 SGHAT and CDR2 FQNNGV. V dropped 5 bases and J dropped 5; count of bases not matched to a gene: 9. The CDR3 length is 15 residues. Sequencing targeted expressed TCRB transcripts, as all isolated RNA had been reverse transcribed. Produced via immunoSEQ multiplex PCR; TCRdb's table is partial and in-frame only. The table has 95,000 to 150,000 clones, 16% seen once. This clonotype was sampled from a man aged 25-45 years with type 1 diabetes. What was sequenced was central memory CD4+ T cells from blood. The V and J genes are TRBV11-2 and TRBJ2-5, with 9 bases aligning to TRBD2. Here the CDR3 DNA reads TGTGCCAGCAGCCGTAGCGGGGGCCTATGGGAGACCCAGTACTTC. Protein product: CASSRSGGLWETQYF.